Here is one T cell receptor (beta chain) with its context. The CDR3 extends over 15 amino acids. Germline V CDR1 and CDR2: SGDLS, YYNGEE. V lost 3 bases to trimming and J lost 5 bases; unmatched junction nucleotides: 5. Measured with immunoSEQ multiplex PCR; TCRdb has only the in-frame clones, and not every one. The sample carries 250,000 to 400,000 clones, roughly 88% recorded once. These data originate in a study of blood T cell repertoires in COVID-19. The clonotype originates from a woman aged 25 to 39 with COVID-19, enrolled during active disease. Sequences were obtained from peripheral blood. The chain links TRBV9 to TRBJ1-2, with 12 bases aligning to TRBD1. CDR3 bases: TGTGCCAGCAGCGAGGGGGACAGGGGGCGGTATGGCTACACCTTC. As protein: CASSEGDRGRYGYTF.